The next 25 T cell receptor beta chains were all read from a single sample in a study of T cells in Graves' hyperthyroidism and ophthalmopathy (dated by TCRdb to the late 2010s). Libraries were made using multiplex PCR. This sample was sequenced with an Illumina HiSeq 2000. TCR beta CDR3 regions were amplified from RNA transcripts. For the first round of RT-PCR on the TCR CDR3, the HTBI primer set was used together with the Qiagen OneStep RT-PCR kit. TCRdb reprocessed the public reads (quality trimming at Q25 with fastp, clone calling with MiXCR) and kept in-frame beta chains. Rows with a matching CDR3 protein are joined into one entry that keeps the most common DNA and genes. The sample table shows 350,000 or so distinct CDR3 sequences, and 15% to 20% are seen once. Clones ranked in the top ten supply about a third of the sample. Sequenced: blood. These receptors all come from a woman aged 30 to 39 with Graves' hyperthyroidism that later progressed to Graves' ophthalmopathy.

Of note for this clonotype: A much more abundant neighbour one base away suggests this may be a read error. The chain has TRBV20-1 and TRBJ2-1; 9 bases are shared with TRBD2. Germline loops: CDR1 DFQATT, CDR2 SNEGSKA (reference sequence). Trimming at V came to 3 bases and at J to 8 bases, leaving 14 bases not matched to a gene. The length of the CDR3 is 16 residues. The DNA for the CDR3 is TGCAGTGCTAGTCTCGCGGGAGGGTTAAATTACGATGAGCAGTTCTTC. It yields the protein CSASLAGGLNYDEQFF.

This clonotype was picked up many times. The chain joins TRBV28 to TRBJ2-5, with 9 bases that match TRBD2. Germline V gene data show CDR1 as MDHEN and CDR2 as SYDVKM. J gave up 3 bases and V 3 bases, and 11 bases lay outside the gene matches. This CDR3 is built from 17 residues. CDR3 in amino acids: CASSFFRRASGKETQYF. The CDR3 DNA reads TGTGCCAGCAGTTTTTTCCGGCGGGCTAGCGGGAAAGAGACCCAGTACTTC.

This clonotype was seen many times. The chain carries TRBV12-3 or TRBV12-4 and TRBJ2-3; TRBD1 aligns across 8 bases. This CDR3 spans 16 amino acids. V lost 4 bases, J lost 0 bases, and 6 bases stayed unmatched. The DNA of the CDR3 is TGTGCCAGCAGTTCGGACAGGGTGACTAGCACAGATACGCAGTATTTT. Its translation is CASSSDRVTSTDTQYF.

The CDR3 sequence is CASSIQAEDTQYF. Here the CDR3 DNA reads TGTGCCAGTAGTATTCAAGCCGAAGATACGCAGTATTTT. The V call is TRBV19, the J call TRBJ2-3; D uncertain. This CDR3 region has 13 residues. V dropped 3 bases and J dropped 5 bases, with 9 bases sitting between them. The germline V gene encodes CDR1 LNHDA and CDR2 SQIVND (reference sequence).

This clonotype came up a few times. The chain links TRBV3-1 to TRBJ2-3; either TRBD1 or TRBD2 may fit D (5 bases each). Trimming pared 8 bases from V and 6 bases from J, leaving 15 bases between. CDR1 and CDR2 from the germline V gene are LGHDT and YNNKEL (reference sequence). The CDR3 has 13 amino acids. The CDR3 DNA follows: TGTGCCAGCGGGGGACGGACTGAGGATACGCAGTATTTT. Amino acid sequence: CASGGRTEDTQYF.

This clonotype was observed many times. The chain links TRBV7-6 to TRBJ2-1; 9 bases match TRBD1. CDR1 and CDR2 from the germline V gene are SGHVS and FNYEAQ. V gave up 5 bases and J gave up 4 bases; unmatched junction bases: 9. The CDR3 spans 16 residues. CDR3 DNA sequence: TGTGCCAGCAGCCCCAGTCCGACAGGGGGTTACAATGAGCAGTTCTTC. Amino acids: CASSPSPTGGYNEQFF.

The sample holds many counts of this clonotype. This sequence joins TRBV5-8 and TRBJ2-2; tentatively, D is TRBD2 (6 bases). V was pared by 0 bases and J by 5 bases, with 17 bases between. The CDR3 is made up of 17 amino acids. CDR1 and CDR2 (germline): SGHTS, YDEGEE. The CDR3 is CASSLAKGLFATGELFF. The CDR3 nucleotides are TGTGCCAGCAGCTTGGCAAAGGGACTCTTCGCGACCGGGGAGCTGTTTTTT.

This clonotype was observed at least ten times. This sequence joins TRBV6-1 and TRBJ1-1; a weak D match, TRBD1 (5 bases). Looked up from germline, CDR1 is MNHNS and CDR2 is SASEGT. Trimming pared 5 bases from V and 4 bases from J, leaving 14 bases between. The CDR3 is 14 amino acids. CDR3 loop: CASSSFQGTTEAFF. The CDR3 DNA reads TGTGCCAGCAGTTCGTTCCAGGGAACCACTGAAGCTTTCTTT.

The sample holds many counts of this clonotype. The chain uses TRBV27 and TRBJ2-3, with 8 bases aligning to TRBD1. CDR1 is MNHEY and CDR2 is SMNVEV in the germline V gene (reference sequence). The V and J ends lost 4 bases and 3 bases, in that order; junction bases with no gene match: 3. This CDR3 region has 14 residues. CDR3 in amino acids: CASSSRQGTDTQYF. The CDR3 DNA follows: TGTGCCAGCAGTTCAAGACAGGGGACAGATACGCAGTATTTT.

The sample holds many counts of this clonotype. The chain links TRBV28 to TRBJ2-5, with D unresolved. The V end was cut by 4 bases, the J end by 5 bases, with 11 bases between. This CDR3 spans 13 amino acids. Germline CDR1 and CDR2: MDHEN and SYDVKM. The CDR3 bases are TGTGCCAGCAGTTCAAGGGAACTGGAGACCCAGTACTTC. It specifies CASSSRELETQYF.

This clonotype was found many times. The J gene is TRBJ2-5, the V gene TRBV11-1; TRBD1 might be the D (5 bases). Trimming stripped 5 bases from V and 3 bases from J, with 10 bases between. The CDR3 consists of 13 residues. Germline V gene data show CDR1 as SGHAT and CDR2 as FQDESV (reference sequence). Here the CDR3 reads CASSRQLKETQYF. The CDR3 region has the DNA TGTGCCAGCAGCCGACAGTTGAAAGAGACCCAGTACTTC.

As to this clonotype: The conserved final phenylalanine or tryptophan is absent from the CDR3, which likely points to a read error. The chain has TRBV27 and TRBJ1-1; D is unclear. Trimming took 2 bases from V and 1 from J, leaving 8 bases between them. There are 14 residues in the CDR3. Germline CDR1 reads MNHEY; CDR2 reads SMNVEV (reference sequence). The CDR3 DNA is TGTGCCAGCAGTTTACCAACCCCGAACACTGAAGCTTTCTCT. Protein sequence: CASSLPTPNTEAFS.

The gene calls are TRBV5-1 and TRBJ1-1; D perhaps matches TRBD1 (6 bases). There are 18 residues in the CDR3. V lost 0 bases, J lost 4 bases, and 22 bases lay in between. The germline V gene encodes CDR1 SGHRS and CDR2 YFSETQ. CDR3 in DNA: TGCGCCAGCAGCTTGGCTGGGCAGGGGACTCCCCGGGGCACTGAAGCTTTCTTT. Translating it yields CASSLAGQGTPRGTEAFF. Using reference TRBV5-1 and TRBJ1-1 for the parts outside the CDR3, the full variable domain is KAGVTQTPRYLIKTRGQQVTLSCSPISGHRSVSWYQQTPGQGLQFLFEYFSETQRNKGNFPGRFSGRQFSNSRSEMNVSTLELGDSALYLCASSLAGQGTPRGTEAFFGQGTRLTVV.

V and J are TRBV4-1 and TRBJ1-2; no definite D call. There are 15 residues in the CDR3. In germline, CDR1 is MGHRA, CDR2 YSYEKL. The V end lost 1 base, the J end lost 8 bases, and 17 bases lay between the germline ends. CDR3 in amino acids: CASSQVGSPEGGYTF. In DNA, the CDR3 is TGCGCCAGCAGCCAAGTCGGCAGCCCCGAAGGGGGCTACACCTTC.

This clonotype was picked up a small number of times. The chain uses TRBV10-3 and TRBJ1-5, with D perhaps matching TRBD1 (6 bases). Germline V gives CDR1 ENHRY, CDR2 SYGVKD. CDR3 length equals 17 residues. Deletions cut 4 bases from V and 2 bases from J, with 18 bases between. CDR3 DNA sequence: TGTGCCATCAGTGCCGAGGGGGGACGGCGGGGCAATCAGCCCCAGCATTTT. This gives the protein CAISAEGGRRGNQPQHF.

This clonotype appeared many times. V usage is TRBV19 and J usage is TRBJ1-5, with D possibly matching TRBD1 (5 bases). This CDR3 region has 17 residues. Per germline, CDR1 LNHDA and CDR2 SQIVND (reference sequence). Trimming left V 3 bases short and J 3 bases short, with 18 bases between. In nucleotides, the CDR3 is TGTGCCAGTAGTATGGAAGAGGCCCGGACACCCAATCAGCCCCAGCATTTT. Amino acids: CASSMEEARTPNQPQHF.

The table lists this clonotype with many counts. The chain links TRBV11-2 to TRBJ1-1, with TRBD1 identical over 7 bases. Trimming removed 1 base from V and 6 bases from J; junction bases left unmatched: 14. CDR1 SGHAT and CDR2 FQNNGV come from the germline V gene. CDR3 size: 17 residues. CDR3 DNA sequence: TGTGCCAGCAGCTTAGCCCCTTACAGGGGCGAGAGCTCTGAAGCTTTCTTT. Its translation: CASSLAPYRGESSEAFF.

This clonotype was counted at least ten times. The gene calls are TRBV27 and TRBJ1-1; D not certain. Between the trimmed V and J ends, which lost 7 bases and 4 bases, there was a span of 16 bases. This CDR3 contains 14 residues. Per germline, CDR1 MNHEY and CDR2 SMNVEV (reference sequence). CDR3 coding DNA: TGTGCCAGCAAGGAAGGGCAGTGGGGCACTGAAGCTTTCTTT. Its protein is CASKEGQWGTEAFF.

Note on this clonotype: A much more abundant neighbour one base away suggests this may be a read error. The chain employs TRBV28 and TRBJ2-7, with D hard to call. This CDR3 has 12 residues. CDR1 and CDR2 from the germline V gene are MDHEN and SYDVKM. The CDR3 region has the DNA TGTGCCGGCAGTTTATGGTCCTACGAGCAGTACTTC. This translates into CAGSLWSYEQYF.

This clonotype was found a few times. This chain connects TRBV7-8 to TRBJ2-1; 7 nucleotides agree with TRBD1. Trimming at V came to 5 bases and at J to 6 bases, leaving 4 bases not matched to a gene. This CDR3 is built from 13 residues. From germline, CDR1 is SGHVS and CDR2 FQNEAQ. This chain's CDR3 is CASSMTGINEQFF. The CDR3 DNA reads as TGTGCCAGCAGCATGACAGGGATCAATGAGCAGTTCTTC.

This clonotype has more than one count but fewer than ten. The chain couples TRBV5-1 to TRBJ2-7, with D maybe TRBD2 (5 bases). Trimming shortened V by 0 bases and J by 2 bases, and 12 bases separated the two germline ends. From germline, CDR1 is SGHRS and CDR2 YFSETQ. The CDR3 has 15 amino acids. The CDR3 region is CASSLGAGRTYEQYF. For the CDR3, the DNA is TGCGCCAGCAGCTTGGGGGCGGGCCGGACCTACGAGCAGTACTTC. Full variable domain (remainder filled in from reference TRBV5-1 and TRBJ2-7): KAGVTQTPRYLIKTRGQQVTLSCSPISGHRSVSWYQQTPGQGLQFLFEYFSETQRNKGNFPGRFSGRQFSNSRSEMNVSTLELGDSALYLCASSLGAGRTYEQYFGPGTRLTVT.

The J gene is TRBJ2-5, the V gene TRBV3-1; D remains ambiguous. Germline assignment: CDR1 LGHDT and CDR2 YNNKEL (reference sequence). CDR3 length: 14 residues. The V end lost 2 bases, the J end lost 2 bases, and 9 bases lay between the germline ends. The CDR3 reads CASSQLIAQETQYF. For the CDR3, the DNA is TGTGCCAGCAGCCAACTAATAGCACAAGAGACCCAGTACTTC.

This chain joins TRBV29-1 and TRBJ2-1; D possibly matches TRBD1 or TRBD2 (6 bases each). CDR1 is SQVTM, CDR2 ANQGSEA, per germline. V gave up 1 base and J gave up 5 bases, with 18 bases separating them. The CDR3 loop spans 16 amino acids. CDR3 sequence (DNA): TGCAGCGTTGAAGCGGTACTGCGGGGACAACACAATGAGCAGTTCTTC. Amino acid sequence: CSVEAVLRGQHNEQFF.

The rearrangement joins TRBV5-1 to TRBJ2-1; the D is unclear. Deletions cut 0 bases from V and 10 bases from J, with 5 bases between. CDR1 is SGHRS and CDR2 is YFSETQ in the germline V gene. CDR3 size: 11 residues. The CDR3 DNA reads TGCGCCAGCAGCTTGGCGCGGGAGCAGTTCTTC. It codes for CASSLAREQFF.

In its sample, this clonotype was seen a few times. The V and J genes are TRBV6-5 and TRBJ2-1; TRBD2 matches 7 bases. Germline V gene lookup returns CDR1 MNHEY and CDR2 SVGAGI. V was pared by 0 bases and J by 2 bases, with 13 bases of the junction left unmatched. This CDR3 has 19 residues. CDR3 DNA sequence: TGTGCCAGCAGTTACTCTAATCCCATGGGGGGGTTGGCCTACAATGAGCAGTTCTTC. Translating gives CASSYSNPMGGLAYNEQFF.